The 19 T cell receptor beta chains presented below share a single source sample, sequenced in a study of T cells in Graves' hyperthyroidism and ophthalmopathy. There were TCR beta CDR3 regions amplified from RNA transcripts. Researchers ran a first-round RT-PCR on the TCR CDR3 using the HTBI primer set. From the multiplex PCR reads, TCRdb called clonotypes with MiXCR, one entry per CDR3 protein. Of around 720,000 distinct CDR3 sequences in the sample, 35% were seen once. Sequencing was performed on blood. The receptors were sampled from a woman between 35 and 50 years old with Graves' hyperthyroidism.

This clonotype was found a few times. The gene calls are TRBV5-1 and TRBJ1-2; the match to TRBD1 covers 9 bases. This CDR3 is 14 amino acids long. J lost 5 bases, V lost 0 bases, and 2 bases had no gene match. The germline V gene has CDR1 SGHRS and CDR2 YFSETQ. The DNA for the CDR3 is TGCGCCAGCAGCTTGGCCGGGACAGGGTATGGCTACACCTTC. Translation gives CASSLAGTGYGYTF.

This clonotype was observed a few times. The chain combines TRBV2 with TRBJ1-1, with unresolved D. The ends were cut back, 4 bases at V and 4 bases at J, with 10 bases in the middle. Germline V CDR1 and CDR2: SNHLY, FYNNEI. CDR3 size: 13 residues. Written as DNA, the CDR3 is TGTGCCAGCAGTGTAGGACTTGTCACTGAAGCTTTCTTT. Its translation: CASSVGLVTEAFF.

V is TRBV7-2 and J is TRBJ2-7; D is unresolved. Near its end, the DNA agrees better with TRBJ2-1, so the J call may be wrong. Germline CDR1 and CDR2: SGHTA and FQGNSA. This CDR3 has 13 amino acids. CDR3 protein: CASSLETRREQFF. CDR3 DNA sequence: TGTGCCAGCAGCTTAGAGACCCGGCGGGAGCAGTTCTTC.

This chain links TRBV9 with TRBJ1-2, with D hard to call. The CDR3 loop spans 15 amino acids. Germline assignment: CDR1 SGDLS and CDR2 YYNGEE. V dropped 3 bases and J dropped 4 bases, with 16 bases sitting between them. CDR3 nucleotides: TGTGCCAGCAGCGGCGAGGGCGATCCTCTCTATGGCTACACCTTC. It specifies CASSGEGDPLYGYTF. The variable domain in full, completed from reference TRBV9 and TRBJ1-2, reads DSGVTQTPKHLITATGQRVTLRCSPRSGDLSVYWYQQSLDQGLQFLIQYYNGEERAKGNILERFSAQQFPDLHSELNLSSLELGDSALYFCASSGEGDPLYGYTFGSGTRLTVV.

CDR3 bases: TGTGCCAGCAGCTTAAGGCGGGATACGCAGTATTTT. It encodes CASSLRRDTQYF. The chain couples TRBV7-2 to TRBJ2-3; D gene uncertain. The germline V and J ends were trimmed by 2 bases and 6 bases, with 6 bases remaining between them. The CDR3 contains 12 residues. The germline gives CDR1 SGHTA, CDR2 FQGNSA. Using reference TRBV7-2 and TRBJ2-3 for the parts outside the CDR3, the full variable domain is GAGVSQSPSNKVTEKGKDVELRCDPISGHTALYWYRQSLGQGLEFLIYFQGNSAPDKSGLPSDRFSAERTGGSVSTLTIQRTQQEDSAVYLCASSLRRDTQYFGPGTRLTVL.

A remark on this clonotype: A read error may explain this, as a much larger clone is one base away. This rearrangement joins TRBV29-1 to TRBJ1-4, with D perhaps matching TRBD1 (5 bases). Germline CDR1 SQVTM, CDR2 ANQGSEA. The CDR3 sequence is 14 residues long. The V end was cut by 4 bases, the J end by 5 bases, with 14 bases between. CDR3 in DNA: TGCAGCGTTGGGACCGGGACTTCGAATGAAAAACTGTTTTTT. Translated: CSVGTGTSNEKLFF.

The rearrangement uses TRBV20-1 and TRBJ1-2; D is ambiguous. The V and J ends lost 3 bases and 7 bases respectively, with 15 bases between them. Germline V CDR1 and CDR2: DFQATT, SNEGSKA (reference sequence). This CDR3 spans 13 amino acids. This CDR3 is CSASSGSGSGYTF. The CDR3 DNA reads TGCAGTGCTAGCTCGGGGAGCGGGAGTGGCTACACCTTC.

The chain is built from TRBV24-1 and TRBJ2-5; no firm D call. Between the trimmed V and J ends, which lost 9 bases and 5 bases, there was a span of 9 bases. This CDR3 comprises 11 residues. CDR1 KGHDR and CDR2 SFDVKD come from the germline V gene. CDR3 residues: CATAVEETQYF. The CDR3 region has the DNA TGTGCCACCGCCGTAGAGGAGACCCAGTACTTC.

Only one count was recorded for this clonotype. The rearrangement uses TRBV25-1 and TRBJ2-2, with D perhaps matching TRBD1 (6 bases). CDR1 is MGHDK, CDR2 SYGVNS, per germline. The CDR3 has 13 residues. The V end was cut by 9 bases, the J end by 0 bases, with 8 bases between. The CDR3: CARRTANTGELFF. CDR3 in DNA: TGTGCCAGAAGGACAGCGAACACCGGGGAGCTGTTTTTT.

The chain carries TRBV19 and TRBJ1-2; D is possibly TRBD1 (6 bases). In germline, CDR1 is LNHDA, CDR2 SQIVND (reference sequence). This CDR3 region has 14 residues. V was shortened by 2 bases and J by 3 bases, with 10 bases between the two germline ends. This CDR3 reads CASSITGSDYGYTF. The DNA of the CDR3 is TGTGCCAGTAGTATAACAGGGAGCGACTATGGCTACACCTTC.

DNA of the CDR3: TGTGCCAGTAGTATTTCGTCAGGGGAGTTTGCCGAGCAGTACTTC. Residues: CASSISSGEFAEQYF. V gene TRBV19 combines with J gene TRBJ2-7, with D possibly TRBD1 on 6 matching bases. The V gene lost 3 bases and the J gene lost 6 bases, with 18 bases spanning the gap. The germline gives CDR1 LNHDA, CDR2 SQIVND (reference sequence). The length of the CDR3 is 15 residues.

The chain employs TRBV4-1 and TRBJ1-5; D call uncertain. Trimming removed 0 bases at V and 9 bases at J, with 15 bases between. CDR3 length: 15 amino acids. Germline-derived CDR1 and CDR2 are MGHRA and YSYEKL. CDR3 coding DNA: TGCGCCAGCAGCCAAGATCTTTTCGGTATAGGGCCCCAGCATTTT. Encoded protein: CASSQDLFGIGPQHF.

This clonotype was seen many times. This rearrangement joins TRBV7-2 to TRBJ1-2; TRBD1 might be the D (6 bases). Trimming took off 5 bases at V and 6 bases at J, with 13 bases between the two ends. This CDR3 region has 13 residues. Germline CDR1 and CDR2: SGHTA and FQGNSA. CDR3 DNA: TGTGCCAGCAGCACACAGGGAATTAATGGCTACACCTTC. It codes for CASSTQGINGYTF.

This clonotype was recorded at least ten times. V is TRBV7-9 and J is TRBJ1-6; D remains unclear. CDR3 length: 14 residues. The V gene's germline CDR1 is SEHNR and CDR2 FQNEAQ (reference sequence). V shed 3 bases and J shed 10 bases, with 13 bases lying between them. CDR3: CASSLMGADSPLHF. Written as DNA, the CDR3 is TGTGCCAGCAGCTTGATGGGCGCGGACTCACCCCTCCACTTT.

This clonotype was found many times. This rearrangement joins TRBV6-1 to TRBJ1-5, with no clear D. The germline V and J ends were trimmed by 2 bases and 7 bases, with 9 bases remaining between them. Germline V lookup: CDR1 MNHNS, CDR2 SASEGT. The CDR3 loop spans 13 amino acids. CDR3 region: CASSELVRQPQHF. For the CDR3, the DNA is TGTGCCAGCAGTGAACTAGTAAGACAGCCCCAGCATTTT.

As concerns this clonotype: The junction differs from germline at one of its ends, possibly a read error. The chain combines TRBV4-3 with TRBJ1-3, with 7 bases that match TRBD1. The CDR3 is made up of 15 amino acids. Germline V gives CDR1 LGHNA, CDR2 YSLEER. CDR3 DNA: TGCGCCAGCAGTCAAGATGGGACAGTTGGAAATACCATATATTTT. Its protein product is CASSQDGTVGNTIYF.

The V call is TRBV19, the J call TRBJ1-4; D remains ambiguous. The germline gives CDR1 LNHDA, CDR2 SQIVND (reference sequence). The CDR3 runs to 17 residues. V was cut by 7 bases and J by 2 bases, with 20 bases left in between. For the CDR3, the DNA is TGTGCCAGTACCCCCTCGAGACCTAGAGTGACTAATGAAAAACTGTTTTTT. Protein product: CASTPSRPRVTNEKLFF.

V and J are TRBV12-3 or TRBV12-4 and TRBJ1-2; D not certain. This CDR3 has 13 residues. The V end lost 6 bases, the J end lost 0 bases, and 8 bases lay between the germline ends. The CDR3 region has the DNA TGTGCCAGCAGACGCCGGGCTAACTATGGCTACACCTTC. Amino acids: CASRRRANYGYTF.

A few counts support this clonotype. The chain couples TRBV6-4 to TRBJ1-1, with unresolved D. The CDR3 contains 14 residues. CDR1 is MRHNA and CDR2 is SNTAGT in the germline V gene. V lost 7 bases to trimming and J lost 0 bases, with 12 bases between them. The CDR3 spells CASNPGRLNTEAFF. In DNA form, the CDR3 reads TGTGCCAGCAATCCCGGACGACTGAACACTGAAGCTTTCTTT.